This TCR beta chain was sequenced in a study of blood T cell repertoires in COVID-19. Study-wide context: PBMCs, B-cell-depleted T cells, or T cells were the source of the cDNA or gDNA that made up the material.

The germline V gene encodes CDR1 MGHRA and CDR2 YSYEKL. This CDR3 is 13 amino acids long. V lost 1 base and J 4 bases, leaving 8 bases between the germline ends. Assay used: immunoSEQ multiplex PCR; TCRdb lists only in-frame clones, some missing. The sample has tens of thousands of clones, 75% to 85% seen once. The receptor was derived from a human donor in a cohort sampled during active COVID-19. Sequencing was done on a sample of peripheral blood. This chain joins TRBV4-1 and TRBJ2-7; maybe TRBD1 (6 bases). The CDR3 spells CASSQVGAYEQYF. CDR3 in DNA: TGCGCCAGCAGCCAAGTGGGGGCATACGAGCAGTACTTC.